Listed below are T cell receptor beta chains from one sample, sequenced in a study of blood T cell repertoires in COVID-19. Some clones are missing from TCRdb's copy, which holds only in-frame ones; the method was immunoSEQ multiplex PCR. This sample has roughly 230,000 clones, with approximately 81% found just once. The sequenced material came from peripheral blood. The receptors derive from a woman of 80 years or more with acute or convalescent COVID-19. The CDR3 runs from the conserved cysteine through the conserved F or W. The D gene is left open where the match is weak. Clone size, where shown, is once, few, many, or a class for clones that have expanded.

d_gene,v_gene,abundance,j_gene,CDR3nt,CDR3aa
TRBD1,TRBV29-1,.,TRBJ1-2,TGCAGCGTTCCCCACCGACAGGGGGGAAACTATGGCTACACCTTC,CSVPHRQGGNYGYTF
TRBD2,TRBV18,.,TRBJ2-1,TGTGCCAGCTCACCAAGGGAGCGGGGGGAGACGGGTGAGCAGTTCTTC,CASSPRERGETGEQFF
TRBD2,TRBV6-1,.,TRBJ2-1,TGTGCCAGCAGTGAAAGCGCTCCCAACGCGGGAGGTGAGCAGTTCTTC,CASSESAPNAGGEQFF
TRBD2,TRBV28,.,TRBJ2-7,TGTGCCAGCAGTGAAGCGGGAAGACCTTACGAGCAGTACTTC,CASSEAGRPYEQYF
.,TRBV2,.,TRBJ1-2,TGTGCCAGCAGTGAGGGGCAGGCCTACACCTTC,CASSEGQAYTF
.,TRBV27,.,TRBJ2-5,TGTGCCAGCAGTTTCGGAACTAGACAAGAGACCCAGTACTTC,CASSFGTRQETQYF
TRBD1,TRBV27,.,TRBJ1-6,TGTGCCAGCAGTCCCACGAGGACAGGGGGACAACCCCTCCACTTT,CASSPTRTGGQPLHF
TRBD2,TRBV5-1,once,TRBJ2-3,TGCGCCAGCACCACTAGCGGCCACACAGATACGCAGTATTTT,CASTTSGHTDTQYF
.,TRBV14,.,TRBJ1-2,TGTGCCAGCAGCGCCCGACAGGCCGCTGGGGGCTACACCTTC,CASSARQAAGGYTF
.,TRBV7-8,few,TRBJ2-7,TGTGCCAGCAGCTTACTAGGGGGTTCCGGTGGGTACGAGCAGTACTTC,CASSLLGGSGGYEQYF
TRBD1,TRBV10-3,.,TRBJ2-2,TGTGCCATCAGTGACCGACGGACAGGGAGGACCGGGGAGCTGTTTTTT,CAISDRRTGRTGELFF
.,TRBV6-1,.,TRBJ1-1,TGTGCCAGCAGTGAACCTCGGGTGAACACTGAAGCTTTCTTT,CASSEPRVNTEAFF
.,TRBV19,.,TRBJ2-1,TGTGCCAGTAGTAGTACAGGACGAAACAATGAGCAGTTCTTC,CASSSTGRNNEQFF
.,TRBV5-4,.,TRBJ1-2,TGTGCCAGCACAGGGGTCAACTATGGCTACACCTTC,CASTGVNYGYTF
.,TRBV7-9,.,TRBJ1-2,TGTGCCAGCAGCTTAGTTGGCTTTCGTGGCTACACCTTC,CASSLVGFRGYTF
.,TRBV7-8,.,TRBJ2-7,TGTGCCAGCAGCCCAGACTTCCCCCCCTACGAGCAGTACTTC,CASSPDFPPYEQYF
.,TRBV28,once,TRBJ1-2,TGTGCCAGCAGTCCGGACATTAACTATGGCTACACCTTC,CASSPDINYGYTF
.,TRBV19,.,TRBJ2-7,TGTGCCAGTAGTATTCGCAGGGGGGACCCCTACGAGCAGTACTTC,CASSIRRGDPYEQYF
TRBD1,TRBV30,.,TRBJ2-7,TGTGCCTGGAGTGTGACGCGGACAGGGGGATCGGGCGAGCAGTACTTC,CAWSVTRTGGSGEQYF
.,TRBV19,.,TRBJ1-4,TGTGCCAGTAGTATCAGGGCCAGGGAAATTGAAAAACTGTTTTTT,CASSIRAREIEKLFF
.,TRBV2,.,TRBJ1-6,TGTGCCAGCAGCCAAACAGGGTCGAATTCACCCCTCCACTTT,CASSQTGSNSPLHF
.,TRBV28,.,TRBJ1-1,TGTGCCAGCAGTTGGGGGACACATGAAGCTTTCTTT,CASSWGTHEAFF
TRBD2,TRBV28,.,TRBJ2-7,TGTGCCAGCAGCCCTTCGGTAGCGGGAGACTACGAGCAGTACTTC,CASSPSVAGDYEQYF
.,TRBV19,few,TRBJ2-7,TGTGCCAGCCGAGGGTCCTACGAGCAGTACTTC,CASRGSYEQYF
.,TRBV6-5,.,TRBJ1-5,TGTGCCAGCCGTCCACCAGGGTTTAATCAGCCCCAGCATTTT,CASRPPGFNQPQHF
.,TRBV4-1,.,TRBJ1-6,TGCGCCAGCAGCCAACAGGGGCTGGGTAATTCACCCCTCCACTTT,CASSQQGLGNSPLHF
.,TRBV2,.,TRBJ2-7,TGTGCCAGCAAGGGGTGGGCCAGCTCCTACGAGCAGTACTTC,CASKGWASSYEQYF
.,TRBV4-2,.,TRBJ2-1,TGTGCCAGCAGCCAAGAATCCCCCCCCGGCGCGGGGGAGCAGTTCTTC,CASSQESPPGAGEQFF
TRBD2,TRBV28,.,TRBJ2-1,TGTGCCAGCAGTCAGTTTAGCGGGAGCCTAGATGAGCAGTTCTTC,CASSQFSGSLDEQFF
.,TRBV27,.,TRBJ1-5,TGTGCCAGCAGTCAGAGGGAAAATCAGCCCCAGCATTTT,CASSQRENQPQHF
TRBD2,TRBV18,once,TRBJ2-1,TGTGCCAGCTCACCTCCGCAAGAGCGGGGCGGGGAGCAGTTCTTC,CASSPPQERGGEQFF
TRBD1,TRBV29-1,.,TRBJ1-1,TGCAGCGCCGTCACAGGGGTGGGGGTAGGTACTGAAGCTTTCTTT,CSAVTGVGVGTEAFF